This TCR beta chain was observed in a study of blood T cell repertoires in COVID-19. On the study more broadly: The samples span acute and convalescent COVID-19 from the United States, Italy and Spain.

TCRdb's table, derived via immunoSEQ multiplex PCR, lists solely in-frame clones and lacks some. The repertoire holds 70,000 to 95,000 clones, with roughly 88% as singletons. The CDR3 has 12 residues. With 6 bases removed from V and 5 bases from J, the gap between germline ends came to 10 bases. Looked up from germline, CDR1 is LGHDT and CDR2 is YNNKEL (reference sequence). This sequence was found in a man aged 65-85 years with acute or convalescent COVID-19. The specimen was peripheral blood. The chain carries TRBV3-1 (or the pseudogene TRBV3-2) and TRBJ1-2; the D gene is possibly TRBD1 (5 bases). CDR3 loop: CASSPGYYGYTF. The CDR3 DNA sequence: TGTGCCAGCAGTCCAGGGTATTATGGCTACACCTTC.